The 2 T cell receptor beta chains in this list originate from one sample, sequenced in a study of CD4 and CD8 cells across lung adenocarcinoma regions. TCRdb analysed the PCR reads with MiXCR anew, one entry per CDR3 protein. The repertoire holds over 15,000 distinct CDR3 sequences, with roughly 46% as singletons. Sequencing used CD4+ T cells from the margin of a lung tumor. The receptors originated from a male donor with lung adenocarcinoma. The CD4 and CD8 labels of this study may be unreliable.

Ten or more counts support this clonotype. The chain uses TRBV6-5 and TRBJ2-1; 9 bases line up with TRBD1. The J call could be wrong; TRBJ2-5 is a better fit for the DNA end. CDR1 and CDR2 (germline): MNHEY, SVGAGI. This CDR3 contains 16 residues. CDR3 amino acids: CASSYGGQGSQETQYF. The CDR3, as DNA: TGTGCCAGCAGTTACGGGGGACAGGGATCTCAAGAGACCCAGTACTTC.

Concerning this clonotype itself: At one of its ends the junction is not consistent with the germline gene, which may arise from a read error. The chain has TRBV6-5 and TRBJ2-2; tentatively, D is TRBD1 or TRBD2 (5 bases each). The CDR3 runs to 15 residues. Germline CDR1 MNHEY, CDR2 SVGAGI. The CDR3: CASRLQSVIPGALFF. CDR3 bases: TGTGCCAGCAGACTCCAGTCTGTAATTCCCGGGGCGCTGTTTTTT.